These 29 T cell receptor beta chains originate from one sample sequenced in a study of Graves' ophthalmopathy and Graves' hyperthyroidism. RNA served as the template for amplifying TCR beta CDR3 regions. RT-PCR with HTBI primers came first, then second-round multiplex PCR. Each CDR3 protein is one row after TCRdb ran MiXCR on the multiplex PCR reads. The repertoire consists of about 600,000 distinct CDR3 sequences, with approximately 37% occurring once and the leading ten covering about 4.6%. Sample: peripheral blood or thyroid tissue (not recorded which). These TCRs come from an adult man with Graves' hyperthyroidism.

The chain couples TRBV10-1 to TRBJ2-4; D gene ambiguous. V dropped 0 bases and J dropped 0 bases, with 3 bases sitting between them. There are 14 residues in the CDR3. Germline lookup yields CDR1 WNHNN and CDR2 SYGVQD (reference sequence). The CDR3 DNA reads TGCGCCAGCAGTGAGTCTACAGCCAAAAACATTCAGTACTTC. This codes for CASSESTAKNIQYF.

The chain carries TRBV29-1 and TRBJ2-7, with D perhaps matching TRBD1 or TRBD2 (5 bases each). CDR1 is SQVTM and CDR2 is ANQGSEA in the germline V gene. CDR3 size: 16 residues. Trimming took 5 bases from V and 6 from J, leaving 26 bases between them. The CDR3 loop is CSVFGTGRGRLCEQYF. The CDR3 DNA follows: TGCAGCGTTTTCGGGACGGGACGCGGAAGGCTCTGCGAGCAGTACTTC.

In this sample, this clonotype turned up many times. CDR3 protein: CASSQLTGSGNTIYF. Here the CDR3 DNA reads TGTGCCAGCAGCCAGCTGACAGGGTCAGGAAACACCATATATTTT. The V and J genes are TRBV7-8 and TRBJ1-3, with TRBD1 matching over 7 bases. CDR3 length: 15 amino acids. CDR1 and CDR2 from the germline V gene are SGHVS and FQNEAQ. Losses at the gene ends were 5 bases for V and 4 bases for J; bases not matched to a gene: 8.

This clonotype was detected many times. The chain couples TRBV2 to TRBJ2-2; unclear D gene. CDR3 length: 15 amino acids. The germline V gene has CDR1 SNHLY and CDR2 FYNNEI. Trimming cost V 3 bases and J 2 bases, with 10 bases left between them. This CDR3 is CASSDSLRNTGELFF. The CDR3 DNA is TGTGCCAGCAGTGATAGTCTTCGAAACACCGGGGAGCTGTTTTTT.

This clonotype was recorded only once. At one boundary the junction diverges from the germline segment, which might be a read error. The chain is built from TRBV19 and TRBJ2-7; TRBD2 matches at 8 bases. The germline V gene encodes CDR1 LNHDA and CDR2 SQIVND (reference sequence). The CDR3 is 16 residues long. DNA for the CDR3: TGTGCCAGTAGTATGGGGGTAGCGGGAATCTCCTACGAGCGGTACTTC. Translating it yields CASSMGVAGISYERYF.

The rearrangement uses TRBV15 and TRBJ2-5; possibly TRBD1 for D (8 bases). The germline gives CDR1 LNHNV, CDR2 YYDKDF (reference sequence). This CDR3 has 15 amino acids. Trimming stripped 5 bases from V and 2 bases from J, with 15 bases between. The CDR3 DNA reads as TGTGCCACCAGCGTACCACAGGGGGGGCAAGAGACCCAGTACTTC. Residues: CATSVPQGGQETQYF. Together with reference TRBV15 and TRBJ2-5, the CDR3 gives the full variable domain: DAMVIQNPRYQVTQFGKPVTLSCSQTLNHNVMYWYQQKSSQAPKLLFHYYDKDFNNEADTPDNFQSRRPNTSFCFLDIRSPGLGDTAMYLCATSVPQGGQETQYFGPGTRLLVL.

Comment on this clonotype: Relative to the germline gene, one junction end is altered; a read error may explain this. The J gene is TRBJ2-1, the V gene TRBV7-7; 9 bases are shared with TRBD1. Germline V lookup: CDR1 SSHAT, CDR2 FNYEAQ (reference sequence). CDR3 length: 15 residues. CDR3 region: CASSLGTGQYNEQFF. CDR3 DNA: TGTGCTAGCAGCTTGGGGACAGGGCAGTACAATGAGCAGTTCTTC.

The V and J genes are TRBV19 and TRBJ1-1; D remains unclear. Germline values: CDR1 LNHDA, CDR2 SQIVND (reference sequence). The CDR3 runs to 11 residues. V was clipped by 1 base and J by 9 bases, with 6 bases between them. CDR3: CASSIGGKAFF. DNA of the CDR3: TGTGCCAGTAGTATAGGCGGGAAAGCTTTCTTT.

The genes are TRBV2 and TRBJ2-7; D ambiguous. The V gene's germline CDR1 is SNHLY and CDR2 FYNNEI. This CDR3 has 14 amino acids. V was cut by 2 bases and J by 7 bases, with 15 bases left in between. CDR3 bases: TGTGCCAGCAGTGAATTGTCAGGTTCTGGAGAGCAGTACTTC. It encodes CASSELSGSGEQYF.

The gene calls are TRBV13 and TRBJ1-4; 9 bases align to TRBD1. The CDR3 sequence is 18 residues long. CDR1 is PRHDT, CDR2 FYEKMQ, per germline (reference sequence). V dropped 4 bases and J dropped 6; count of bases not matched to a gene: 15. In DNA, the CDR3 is TGTGCCAGCAGCTCCCTTCCGGGACAGGGTTTGGGCGATGAAAAACTGTTTTTT. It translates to CASSSLPGQGLGDEKLFF.

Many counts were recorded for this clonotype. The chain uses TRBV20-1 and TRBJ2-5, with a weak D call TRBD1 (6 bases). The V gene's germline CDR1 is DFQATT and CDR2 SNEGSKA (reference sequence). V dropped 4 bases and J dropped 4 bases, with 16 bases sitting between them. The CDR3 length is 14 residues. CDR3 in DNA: TGCAGTGCTACGGGCAGGGGTTGGGGAGAGACCCAGTACTTC. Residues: CSATGRGWGETQYF.

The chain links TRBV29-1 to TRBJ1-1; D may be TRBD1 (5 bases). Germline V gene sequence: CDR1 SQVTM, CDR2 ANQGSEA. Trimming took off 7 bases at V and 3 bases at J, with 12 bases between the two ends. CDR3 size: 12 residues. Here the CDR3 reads CSGTMADTEAFF. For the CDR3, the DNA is TGCAGCGGGACAATGGCAGACACTGAAGCTTTCTTT.

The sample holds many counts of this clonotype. The CDR3 coding sequence is TGTGCCAGCAGCTTTTCAGGAGCTTCCTACAATGAGCAGTTCTTC. Amino acid sequence: CASSFSGASYNEQFF. The chain combines TRBV13 with TRBJ2-1; D is ambiguous. V lost 3 bases and J lost 1, with 10 bases in between. The CDR3 totals 15 residues. Germline-derived CDR1 and CDR2 are PRHDT and FYEKMQ (reference sequence). Using reference TRBV13 and TRBJ2-1 for the parts outside the CDR3, the full variable domain is AAGVIQSPRHLIKEKRETATLKCYPIPRHDTVYWYQQGPGQDPQFLISFYEKMQSDKGSIPDRFSAQQFSDYHSELNMSSLELGDSALYFCASSFSGASYNEQFFGPGTRLTVL.

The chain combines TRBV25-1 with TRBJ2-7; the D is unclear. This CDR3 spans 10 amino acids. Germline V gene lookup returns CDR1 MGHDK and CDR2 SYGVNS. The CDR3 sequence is CARVGSGQYF. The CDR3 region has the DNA TGTGCTAGAGTTGGGTCTGGGCAGTACTTC.

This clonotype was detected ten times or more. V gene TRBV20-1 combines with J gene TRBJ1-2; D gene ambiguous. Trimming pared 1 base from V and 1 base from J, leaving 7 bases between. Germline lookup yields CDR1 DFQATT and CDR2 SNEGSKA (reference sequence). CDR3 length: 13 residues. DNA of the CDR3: TGCAGTGCTAGAGGATCCCATAACTATGGCTACACCTTC. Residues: CSARGSHNYGYTF.

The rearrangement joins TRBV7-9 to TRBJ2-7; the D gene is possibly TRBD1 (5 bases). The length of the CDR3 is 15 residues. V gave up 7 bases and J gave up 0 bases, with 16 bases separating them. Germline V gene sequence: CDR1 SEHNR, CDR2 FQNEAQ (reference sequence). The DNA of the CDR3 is TGTGCCAGCAACGACCTGGGGCCCTCCTCCTACGAGCAGTACTTC. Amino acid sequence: CASNDLGPSSYEQYF.

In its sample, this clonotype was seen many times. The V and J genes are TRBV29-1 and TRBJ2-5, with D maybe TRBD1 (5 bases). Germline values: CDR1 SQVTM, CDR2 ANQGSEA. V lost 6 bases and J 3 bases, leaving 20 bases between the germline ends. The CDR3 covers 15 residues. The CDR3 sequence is CSVPAGRAHKETQYF. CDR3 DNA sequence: TGCAGCGTCCCGGCCGGCAGGGCCCACAAAGAGACCCAGTACTTC.

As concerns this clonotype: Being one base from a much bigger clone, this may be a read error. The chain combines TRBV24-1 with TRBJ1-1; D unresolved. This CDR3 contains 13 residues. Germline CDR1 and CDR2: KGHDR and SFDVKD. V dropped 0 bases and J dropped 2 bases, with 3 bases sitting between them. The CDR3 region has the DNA TGTGCCACCAGTGATTTGCACAACACTGAAGCTTTCTTT. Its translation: CATSDLHNTEAFF.

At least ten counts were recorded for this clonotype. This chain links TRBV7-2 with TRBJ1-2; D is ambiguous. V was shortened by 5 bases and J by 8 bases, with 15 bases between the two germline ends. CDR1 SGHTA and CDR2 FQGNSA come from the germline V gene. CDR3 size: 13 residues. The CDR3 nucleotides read TGTGCCAGCAGCCCCCTCCCGGGGAAAGGCTACACCTTC. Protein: CASSPLPGKGYTF.

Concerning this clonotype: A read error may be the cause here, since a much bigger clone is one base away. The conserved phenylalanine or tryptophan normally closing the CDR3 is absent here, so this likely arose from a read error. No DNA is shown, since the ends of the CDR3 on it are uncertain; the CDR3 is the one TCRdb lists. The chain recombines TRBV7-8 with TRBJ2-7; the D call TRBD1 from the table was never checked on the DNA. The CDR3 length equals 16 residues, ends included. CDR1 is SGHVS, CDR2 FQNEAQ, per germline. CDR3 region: CVSNLRTGLTATSSTS.

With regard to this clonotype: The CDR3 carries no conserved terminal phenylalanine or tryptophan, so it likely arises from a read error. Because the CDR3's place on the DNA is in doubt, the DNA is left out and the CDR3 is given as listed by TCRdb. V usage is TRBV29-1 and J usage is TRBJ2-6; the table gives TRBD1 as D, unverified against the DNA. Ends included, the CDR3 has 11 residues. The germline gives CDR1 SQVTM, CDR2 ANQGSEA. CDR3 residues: CSVVVAGGAYT.

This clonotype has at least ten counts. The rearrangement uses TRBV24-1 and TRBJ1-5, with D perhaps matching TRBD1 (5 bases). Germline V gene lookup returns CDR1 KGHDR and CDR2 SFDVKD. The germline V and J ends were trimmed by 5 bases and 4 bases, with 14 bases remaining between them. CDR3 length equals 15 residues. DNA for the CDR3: TGTGCCACCAGTGCCCGGGCAGGGTCGAATCAGCCCCAGCATTTT. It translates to CATSARAGSNQPQHF.

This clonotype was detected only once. CDR3 loop: CSVMDRGNTEAFF. The CDR3 bases are TGCAGCGTCATGGACAGGGGAAACACTGAAGCTTTCTTT. The rearrangement links TRBV29-1 to TRBJ1-1; 9 nucleotides line up with TRBD1. Per the germline V gene, CDR1 is SQVTM and CDR2 is ANQGSEA. The CDR3 has 13 amino acids. The trim removed 6 bases at V and 2 bases at J, leaving 4 bases unmatched.

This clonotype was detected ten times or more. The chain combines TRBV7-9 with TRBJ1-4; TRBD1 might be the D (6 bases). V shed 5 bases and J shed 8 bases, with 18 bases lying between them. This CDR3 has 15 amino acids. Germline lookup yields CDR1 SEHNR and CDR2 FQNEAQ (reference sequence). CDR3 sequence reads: CASSPPVGGQEKLFF. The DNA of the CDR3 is TGTGCCAGCAGCCCCCCCGTCGGGGGGCAGGAAAAACTGTTTTTT. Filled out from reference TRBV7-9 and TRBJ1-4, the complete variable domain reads DTGVSQNPRHKITKRGQNVTFRCDPISEHNRLYWYRQTLGQGPEFLTYFQNEAQLEKSRLLSDRFSAERPKGSFSTLEIQRTEQGDSAMYLCASSPPVGGQEKLFFGSGTQLSVL.

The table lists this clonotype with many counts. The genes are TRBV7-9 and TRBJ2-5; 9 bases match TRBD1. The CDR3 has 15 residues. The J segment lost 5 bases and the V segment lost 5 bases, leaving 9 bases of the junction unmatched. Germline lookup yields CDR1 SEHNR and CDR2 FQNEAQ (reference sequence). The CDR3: CASSKNRGPDETQYF. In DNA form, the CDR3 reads TGTGCCAGCAGCAAAAACAGGGGGCCGGATGAGACCCAGTACTTC.

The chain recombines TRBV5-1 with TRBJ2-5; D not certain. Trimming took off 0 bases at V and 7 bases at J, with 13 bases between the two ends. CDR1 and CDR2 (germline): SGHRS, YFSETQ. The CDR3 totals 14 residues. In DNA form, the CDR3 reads TGCGCCAGCAGCTTGGCCTTAACAACGGGGACCCAGTACTTC. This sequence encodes CASSLALTTGTQYF.

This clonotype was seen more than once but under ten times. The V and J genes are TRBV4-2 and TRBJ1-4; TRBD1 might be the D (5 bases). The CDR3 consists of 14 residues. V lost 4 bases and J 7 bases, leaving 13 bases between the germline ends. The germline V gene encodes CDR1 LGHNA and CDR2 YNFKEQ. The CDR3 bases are TGTGCCAGCAGCCCACAGAGAGACAGTGAAAAACTGTTTTTT. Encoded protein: CASSPQRDSEKLFF.

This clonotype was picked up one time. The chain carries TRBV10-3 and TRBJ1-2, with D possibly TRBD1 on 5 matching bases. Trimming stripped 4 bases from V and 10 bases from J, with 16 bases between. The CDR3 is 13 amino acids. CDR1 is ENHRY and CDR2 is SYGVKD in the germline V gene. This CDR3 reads CAISARDTQAYTF. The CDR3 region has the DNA TGTGCCATCAGTGCTAGAGATACACAGGCCTACACCTTC.

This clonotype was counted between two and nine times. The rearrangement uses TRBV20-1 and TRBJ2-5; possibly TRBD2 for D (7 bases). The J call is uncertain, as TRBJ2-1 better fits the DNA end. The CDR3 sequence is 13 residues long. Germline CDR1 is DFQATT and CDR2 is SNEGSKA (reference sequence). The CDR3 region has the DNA TGCAGTGCTAGAATGGGGGGGCTCGGTGAGCAGTTCTTC. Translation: CSARMGGLGEQFF.